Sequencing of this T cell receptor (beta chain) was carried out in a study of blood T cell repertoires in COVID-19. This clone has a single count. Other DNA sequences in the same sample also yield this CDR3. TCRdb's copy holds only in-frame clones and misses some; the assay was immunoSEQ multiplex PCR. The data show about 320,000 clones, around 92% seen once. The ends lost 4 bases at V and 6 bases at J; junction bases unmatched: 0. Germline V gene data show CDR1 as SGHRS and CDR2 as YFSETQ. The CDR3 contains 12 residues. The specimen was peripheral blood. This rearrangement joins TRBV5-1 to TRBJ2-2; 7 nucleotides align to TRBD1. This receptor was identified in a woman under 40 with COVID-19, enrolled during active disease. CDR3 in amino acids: CASSQGAGELFF. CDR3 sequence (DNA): TGCGCCAGCAGCCAGGGGGCCGGGGAGCTGTTTTTT.